This T cell receptor beta chain was identified during a study of T-cell reconstitution after alpha-beta-depleted transplantation in children. This CDR3 comprises 14 residues. CDR1 DFQATT and CDR2 SNEGSKA come from the germline V gene (reference sequence). The ends were cut back, 3 bases at V and 1 base at J, with 10 bases in the middle. This clonotype was detected ten times or more. Construction of the TCRbeta library involved unique molecular identifiers. TCRdb fed the PCR reads into MiXCR, producing one record per CDR3 protein. The data hold some 240,000 distinct CDR3 sequences, with 9.7% observed a single time.

The sequence was obtained from a human donor who donated a stem cell graft to a child with SCID. Sample: PBMCs from the stem cell graft donor, taken from the stem cell graft. The V call is TRBV20-1, the J call TRBJ2-4; D might be TRBD1 or TRBD2, each matching 5 bases. The CDR3 sequence: CSARGVVAKNIQYF. Here the CDR3 DNA reads TGCAGTGCTAGGGGGGTGGTTGCCAAAAACATTCAGTACTTC.